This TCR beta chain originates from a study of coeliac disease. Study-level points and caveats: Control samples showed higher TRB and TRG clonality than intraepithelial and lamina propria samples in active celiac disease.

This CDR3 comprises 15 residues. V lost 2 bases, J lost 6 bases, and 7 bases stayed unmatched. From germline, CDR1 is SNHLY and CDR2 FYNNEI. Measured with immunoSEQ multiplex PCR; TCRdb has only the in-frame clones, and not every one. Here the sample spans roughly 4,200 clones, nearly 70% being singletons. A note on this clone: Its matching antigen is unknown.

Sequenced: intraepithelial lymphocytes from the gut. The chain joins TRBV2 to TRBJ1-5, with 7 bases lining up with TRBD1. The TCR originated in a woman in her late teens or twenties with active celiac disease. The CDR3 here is CASSELYRGGQPQHF. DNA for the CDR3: TGTGCCAGCAGTGAATTATACAGGGGAGGTCAGCCCCAGCATTTT.